These 31 T cell receptor beta chains share one sample of origin, sequenced in a study of blood T cell repertoires in COVID-19. The table came from immunoSEQ multiplex PCR; TCRdb's copy has only in-frame clones and leaves some out. Of 150,000 to 200,000 clones listed, about 85% are singletons. Material for sequencing was peripheral blood. All receptors come from a person between 65 and 80 years old with COVID-19, enrolled during active disease.

The V gene is TRBV7-9, the J gene TRBJ1-2, with 11 bases that match TRBD1. J was trimmed by 3 bases and V by 5 bases; bases with no gene match: 2. The V gene's germline CDR1 is SEHNR and CDR2 FQNEAQ (reference sequence). This CDR3 region has 14 residues. The CDR3 loop is CASSRTGGHYGYTF. The CDR3 coding sequence is TGTGCCAGCAGCCGGACAGGGGGCCACTATGGCTACACCTTC.

J is TRBJ1-2 and V is TRBV6-2 or TRBV6-3; D is unresolved. Germline assignment: CDR1 MNHEY and CDR2 SVGEGT. V was shortened by 0 bases and J by 2 bases, with 10 bases between the two germline ends. This CDR3 is 15 amino acids long. The CDR3 DNA sequence: TGTGCCAGCAGTTACTCCCCAGGTTCGAACTATGGCTACACCTTC. It translates to CASSYSPGSNYGYTF.

This clone was counted a single time. The V and J genes are TRBV6-5 and TRBJ1-6; D perhaps matches TRBD1 (6 bases). Germline CDR1 and CDR2: MNHEY and SVGAGI. The CDR3 has 16 amino acids. Trimming took off 2 bases at V and 0 bases at J, with 8 bases between the two ends. CDR3 amino acids: CASSYTGRSYNSPLHF. The CDR3 DNA follows: TGTGCCAGCAGTTACACAGGGCGCTCCTATAATTCACCCCTCCACTTT.

V gene TRBV6-5 combines with J gene TRBJ1-1, with D possibly TRBD1 on 6 matching bases. Trimming left V 7 bases short and J 2 bases short, with 11 bases between. The length of the CDR3 is 13 residues. Germline CDR1 MNHEY, CDR2 SVGAGI. CDR3 sequence (DNA): TGTGCCAGCATCCTGGACAGAAACACTGAAGCTTTCTTT. Encoded protein: CASILDRNTEAFF.

This clone is a singleton in its sample. With a much larger clone just one base away, this may be a read error. The chain joins TRBV7-2 to TRBJ1-3; maybe TRBD1 (5 bases). V dropped 2 bases and J dropped 2 bases, with 7 bases sitting between them. Germline V lookup: CDR1 SGHTA, CDR2 FQGNSA. The CDR3 is 14 residues long. The CDR3 here is CASSLIGAGNTIYF. In nucleotides, the CDR3 is TGTGCCAGCAGCTTAATAGGGGCTGGAAACACCATATATTTT.

The V call is TRBV19, the J call TRBJ2-1, with D possibly TRBD1 on 6 matching bases. Trimming stripped 5 bases from V and 3 bases from J, with 11 bases between. Germline-derived CDR1 and CDR2 are LNHDA and SQIVND (reference sequence). The CDR3 spans 14 residues. CDR3 sequence: CASSPQGYYNEQFF. The CDR3 nucleotides are TGTGCCAGTAGTCCACAGGGATACTACAATGAGCAGTTCTTC. Variable domain in full (rest from reference TRBV19 and TRBJ2-1): DGGITQSPKYLFRKEGQNVTLSCEQNLNHDAMYWYRQDPGQGLRLIYYSQIVNDFQKGDIAEGYSVSREKKESFPLTVTSAQKNPTAFYLCASSPQGYYNEQFFGPGTRLTVL.

The V gene is TRBV3-1 (or the pseudogene TRBV3-2), the J gene TRBJ2-3; D perhaps matches TRBD2 (6 bases). The CDR3 consists of 16 residues. Germline V lookup: CDR1 LGHDT, CDR2 YNNKEL (reference sequence). Trimming removed 0 bases from V and 1 base from J, with 11 bases in between. This chain's CDR3 is CASSQDGGSRTDTQYF. As DNA, the CDR3 is TGTGCCAGCAGCCAAGATGGGGGGAGCCGCACAGATACGCAGTATTTT.

This clone was picked up a small number of times. The chain employs TRBV7-2 and TRBJ1-5; 7 nucleotides match TRBD1. Germline CDR1 is SGHTA and CDR2 is FQGNSA. V lost 1 base, J lost 0 bases, and 12 bases stayed unmatched. The CDR3 loop spans 19 amino acids. The CDR3 spells CASSLVGRGILHSNQPQHF. CDR3 in DNA: TGTGCCAGCAGCTTAGTGGGCAGGGGGATTCTTCATAGCAATCAGCCCCAGCATTTT.

In nucleotides, the CDR3 is TGTGCCAGCAGCGGGGCTCAGGGGGACTATGGCTACACCTTC. It encodes CASSGAQGDYGYTF. This chain connects TRBV5-4 to TRBJ1-2; 7 bases fit TRBD1. The CDR3 has 14 amino acids. J gave up 3 bases and V 4 bases, and 6 bases lay outside the gene matches. The germline gives CDR1 SGHNT, CDR2 YYREEE (reference sequence).

The table lists this clone with a few counts. This sequence joins TRBV7-2 and TRBJ2-2; D remains unclear. Trimming took 6 bases from V and 6 from J, leaving 17 bases between them. The germline V gene encodes CDR1 SGHTA and CDR2 FQGNSA. CDR3 length equals 15 residues. This CDR3 is CASRIYSMVAGELFF. The CDR3 DNA reads TGTGCCAGCAGAATTTATAGCATGGTAGCCGGGGAGCTGTTTTTT.

The rearrangement uses TRBV7-2 and TRBJ2-5; TRBD2 matches 8 bases. Germline CDR1 is SGHTA and CDR2 is FQGNSA. J was trimmed by 2 bases and V by 2 bases; bases with no gene match: 4. The CDR3 length is 15 residues. Here the CDR3 reads CASSLPTGGQETQYF. The DNA for the CDR3 is TGTGCCAGCAGCTTACCGACGGGGGGGCAAGAGACCCAGTACTTC.

V and J are TRBV4-2 and TRBJ2-7; D uncertain. The V and J ends lost 5 bases and 5 bases respectively, with 16 bases between them. Per germline, CDR1 LGHNA and CDR2 YNFKEQ. The CDR3 is made up of 14 amino acids. The CDR3 DNA reads as TGTGCCAGCAGCTCATCCACTCCTGAGAACGAGCAGTACTTC. Protein sequence: CASSSSTPENEQYF.

This rearrangement joins TRBV14 to TRBJ2-7, with 9 bases fitting TRBD2. The V segment lost 4 bases and the J segment 3 bases; nucleotides outside the gene matches: 4. The CDR3 has 14 residues. Germline lookup yields CDR1 SGHDN and CDR2 FVKESK. This CDR3 is CASSRKREVYEQYF. The CDR3 nucleotides read TGTGCCAGCAGCCGAAAGCGGGAGGTCTACGAGCAGTACTTC.

The genes are TRBV28 and TRBJ2-7; TRBD1 matches 9 bases. The CDR3 has 14 amino acids. With 6 bases clipped from V and 2 bases from J, the junction kept 5 bases outside the gene matches. Germline V gives CDR1 MDHEN, CDR2 SYDVKM. CDR3 coding DNA: TGTGCCAGCAGACGGGGACAGGGAACCTACGAGCAGTACTTC. Its protein is CASRRGQGTYEQYF.

V is TRBV5-8 and J is TRBJ2-5; 9 bases align to TRBD1. The V segment lost 6 bases and the J segment 4 bases; nucleotides outside the gene matches: 7. Germline CDR1 and CDR2: SGHTS and YDEGEE. This CDR3 contains 14 residues. CDR3 region: CASIPDRGGETQYF. The CDR3, as DNA: TGTGCCAGCATCCCTGACAGGGGGGGAGAGACCCAGTACTTC.

This clone is a singleton in its sample. The chain couples TRBV24-1 to TRBJ1-2, with D unresolved. Germline V gene sequence: CDR1 KGHDR, CDR2 SFDVKD. The length of the CDR3 is 13 residues. Trimming cost V 5 bases and J 4 bases, with 10 bases left between them. The CDR3 loop is CATSGSGLYGYTF. The DNA of the CDR3 is TGTGCCACCAGTGGTTCAGGCCTCTATGGCTACACCTTC.

The chain recombines TRBV28 with TRBJ1-3; 8 nucleotides align to TRBD1. The CDR3 contains 15 residues. In germline, CDR1 is MDHEN, CDR2 SYDVKM. Trimming at V came to 7 bases and at J to 0 bases, leaving 5 bases not matched to a gene. The CDR3 loop reads CASTTGGSSGNTIYF. CDR3 coding DNA: TGTGCCAGCACTACAGGGGGAAGCTCTGGAAACACCATATATTTT.

The genes are TRBV14 and TRBJ1-6; D remains ambiguous. V shed 2 bases and J shed 1 base, with 12 bases lying between them. The CDR3 is 17 amino acids. Germline assignment: CDR1 SGHDN and CDR2 FVKESK. As DNA, the CDR3 is TGTGCCAGCAGCCAACGCGGGGTGAGGTCCTATAATTCACCCCTCCACTTT. Translating it yields CASSQRGVRSYNSPLHF.

The chain is built from TRBV28 and TRBJ2-3, with TRBD1 matching over 9 bases. J was trimmed by 4 bases and V by 6 bases; bases with no gene match: 8. Germline CDR1 and CDR2: MDHEN and SYDVKM. This CDR3 has 15 residues. CDR3: CASRDRDRAPDTQYF. The DNA of the CDR3 is TGTGCCAGCAGGGACCGGGACAGGGCCCCAGATACGCAGTATTTT.

The chain combines TRBV2 with TRBJ1-1; 7 bases are shared with TRBD1. The CDR3 has 15 residues. V lost 9 bases and J lost 5; bases outside the gene matches: 15. Germline assignment: CDR1 SNHLY and CDR2 FYNNEI. The DNA of the CDR3 is TGTGCCAGGGGCAGACCACAGGGGCATGGGACTGAAGCTTTCTTT. Translated, it gives CARGRPQGHGTEAFF. The whole variable domain, filled in from reference TRBV2 and TRBJ1-1, reads EPEVTQTPSHQVTQMGQEVILRCVPISNHLYFYWYRQILGQKVEFLVSFYNNEISEKSEIFDDQFSVERPDGSNFTLKIRSTKLEDSAMYFCARGRPQGHGTEAFFGQGTRLTVV.

The V call is TRBV4-2, the J call TRBJ2-6; 7 bases align to TRBD2. The CDR3 spans 15 residues. The V gene's germline CDR1 is LGHNA and CDR2 YNFKEQ. After removal of 4 bases from V and 0 bases from J, the junction contained 0 bases not matched to a gene. CDR3 sequence: CASSLAGSGANVLTF. The CDR3 coding sequence is TGTGCCAGCAGCCTAGCGGGCTCTGGGGCCAACGTCCTGACTTTC.

J is TRBJ2-7 and V is TRBV6-5, with 7 positions matching TRBD1. Germline V gene lookup returns CDR1 MNHEY and CDR2 SVGAGI. This CDR3 is built from 15 residues. With 6 bases clipped from V and 2 bases from J, the junction kept 10 bases outside the gene matches. CDR3 in amino acids: CASRHDRDPTYEQYF. The CDR3 DNA sequence: TGTGCCAGCAGACACGACAGGGATCCAACCTACGAGCAGTACTTC.

The chain combines TRBV6-5 with TRBJ2-1; the D gene is possibly TRBD1 (5 bases). The CDR3 runs to 14 residues. Trimming stripped 6 bases from V and 6 bases from J, with 15 bases between. Per germline, CDR1 MNHEY and CDR2 SVGAGI. As DNA, the CDR3 is TGTGCCAGCAGAGGACAACCAAATTCCAATGAGCAGTTCTTC. Encoded protein: CASRGQPNSNEQFF.

This chain uses TRBV7-6 with TRBJ2-2; 9 bases are a match to TRBD1. CDR1 SGHVS and CDR2 FNYEAQ come from the germline V gene. The CDR3 is made up of 16 amino acids. The V gene end was trimmed by 5 bases and the J gene end by 4 bases; junction bases not matched to a gene: 8. The CDR3 region is CASSKGTDRGTGELFF. For the CDR3, the DNA is TGTGCCAGCAGCAAGGGCACGGACAGGGGCACCGGGGAGCTGTTTTTT.

J is TRBJ1-5 and V is TRBV19; 9 bases are a match to TRBD1. The germline CDR1 and CDR2 sequences are LNHDA and SQIVND (reference sequence). The CDR3 totals 19 residues. V lost 5 bases and J lost 2; bases outside the gene matches: 16. This CDR3 is CASSVGQGKIMDGNQPQHF. CDR3 sequence (DNA): TGTGCCAGTAGTGTAGGACAGGGGAAAATAATGGATGGCAATCAGCCCCAGCATTTT. The entire variable domain, with the rest obtained from reference TRBV19 and TRBJ1-5, is as follows: DGGITQSPKYLFRKEGQNVTLSCEQNLNHDAMYWYRQDPGQGLRLIYYSQIVNDFQKGDIAEGYSVSREKKESFPLTVTSAQKNPTAFYLCASSVGQGKIMDGNQPQHFGDGTRLSIL.

The V and J genes are TRBV7-9 and TRBJ2-4, with 7 bases identical to TRBD2. V dropped 4 bases and J dropped 3; count of bases not matched to a gene: 3. Germline V CDR1 and CDR2: SEHNR, FQNEAQ (reference sequence). CDR3 length: 14 amino acids. CDR3 DNA sequence: TGTGCCAGCAGCTCGACTAGCTTCAAAAACATTCAGTACTTC. It codes for CASSSTSFKNIQYF.

V usage is TRBV6-2 or TRBV6-3 and J usage is TRBJ2-5; tentative D call: TRBD1 (5 bases). The CDR3 extends over 15 amino acids. The V gene's germline CDR1 is MNHEY and CDR2 SVGEGT. V was clipped by 0 bases and J by 2 bases, with 10 bases between them. The CDR3 nucleotides are TGTGCCAGCAGTTACTCGACCAGGGTTCAAGAGACCCAGTACTTC. As protein: CASSYSTRVQETQYF.

This rearrangement joins TRBV6-5 to TRBJ2-7, with 11 bases matching TRBD2. Germline trimming cut 0 bases from V and 0 bases from J; bases unmatched to any gene: 1. CDR1 is MNHEY and CDR2 is SVGAGI in the germline V gene. The CDR3 totals 16 residues. The chain's CDR3 is CASSYSSGRASYEQYF. In DNA, the CDR3 is TGTGCCAGCAGTTACTCTAGCGGGAGGGCCTCCTACGAGCAGTACTTC.

The J gene is TRBJ2-4, the V gene TRBV6-7; 11 bases fit TRBD2. TRBV6-7 is sorted into the ORF group, with uncertain function. J was trimmed by 1 base and V by 5 bases; bases with no gene match: 4. The length of the CDR3 is 16 residues. CDR3: CASSPRLAGAKNIQYF. DNA of the CDR3: TGTGCCAGCAGTCCGAGACTAGCGGGGGCCAAAAACATTCAGTACTTC.

The chain carries TRBV5-4 and TRBJ1-2, with D possibly being TRBD1 (6 bases). Looked up from germline, CDR1 is SGHNT and CDR2 is YYREEE (reference sequence). Between the trimmed V and J ends, which lost 4 bases and 8 bases, there was a span of 18 bases. The CDR3 loop spans 14 amino acids. CDR3 coding DNA: TGTGCCAGCAGCCTCCAAGACAGGTATTTAGGCTACACCTTC. Protein sequence: CASSLQDRYLGYTF.

This rearrangement joins TRBV30 to TRBJ1-2; no firm D call. V shed 0 bases and J shed 1 base, with 9 bases lying between them. Germline CDR1 and CDR2: GTSNPN and SVGIG (reference sequence). The CDR3 spans 14 residues. The CDR3 coding sequence is TGTGCCTGGAGTGTATACAGAATTAACTATGGCTACACCTTC. Translation: CAWSVYRINYGYTF. Drawing the rest from reference TRBV30 and TRBJ1-2, the complete variable domain is SQTIHQWPATLVQPVGSPLSLECTVEGTSNPNLYWYRQAAGRGLQLLFYSVGIGQISSEVPQNLSASRPQDRQFILSSKKLLLSDSGFYLCAWSVYRINYGYTFGSGTRLTVV.